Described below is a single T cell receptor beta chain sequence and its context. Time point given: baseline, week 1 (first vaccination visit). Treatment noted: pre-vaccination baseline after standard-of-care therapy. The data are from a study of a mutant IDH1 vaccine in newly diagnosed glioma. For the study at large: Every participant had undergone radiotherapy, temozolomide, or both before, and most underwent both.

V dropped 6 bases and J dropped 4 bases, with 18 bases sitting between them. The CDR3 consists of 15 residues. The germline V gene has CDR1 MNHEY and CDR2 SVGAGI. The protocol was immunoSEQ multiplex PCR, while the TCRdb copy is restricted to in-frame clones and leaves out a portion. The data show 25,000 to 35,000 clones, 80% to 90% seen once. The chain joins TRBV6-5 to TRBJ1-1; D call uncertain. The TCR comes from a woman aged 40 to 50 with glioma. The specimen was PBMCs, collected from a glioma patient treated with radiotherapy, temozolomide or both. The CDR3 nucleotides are TGTGCCAGCAGGAGGGTCCCCATAGGTGTCACTGAAGCTTTCTTT. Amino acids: CASRRVPIGVTEAFF.